Listed below are T cell receptor beta chains from one sample, sequenced in a study of CD8 T cells in ankylosing spondylitis. TCRdb reprocessed the 5' RACE reads via MiXCR and lists one record per CDR3 protein. The table has approximately 140,000 distinct CDR3 sequences, roughly 15% seen once. Sequencing input: blood, either unsorted or a sorted T cell fraction (not recorded which). These TCRs come from a male donor with ankylosing spondylitis. CDR3s include the opening cysteine and the closing phenylalanine or tryptophan. Fields, in order: J gene, clone size, V gene, CDR3 length, D gene, CDR3 protein, CDR3 DNA. A D gene is named only where the DNA matches it firmly. Size is omitted from some rows. Given values are once, few, many or a class for expanded clones.

>TRBJ2-5|.|TRBV7-9|13|.
CASRTDSQETQYF
TGTGCCAGCAGAACGGACAGCCAAGAGACCCAGTACTTC
>TRBJ2-1|few|TRBV7-8|15|TRBD2
CASTLTSGIIYEQFF
TGTGCCAGCACCTTGACTAGCGGGATTATCTATGAGCAGTTCTTC
>TRBJ2-1|few|TRBV7-2|12|.
CAILRGYNEQFF
TGTGCCATACTAAGGGGTTACAATGAGCAGTTCTTC
>TRBJ2-7|.|TRBV20-1|17|TRBD2
CSAFGTSGQSPSYEQYF
TGCAGTGCTTTTGGGACTAGCGGGCAATCTCCCTCCTACGAGCAGTACTTC
>TRBJ2-7|.|TRBV4-2|13|.
CASSQAPSGEQYF
TGTGCCAGCAGCCAAGCTCCCTCGGGGGAGCAGTACTTC
>TRBJ2-3|few|TRBV7-9|15|TRBD1
CASSRQDRVTDTQYF
TGTGCCAGCAGCCGGCAAGACAGGGTGACAGATACGCAGTATTTT
>TRBJ2-7|.|TRBV18|15|TRBD2
CASSRTSGEGNEQYF
TGTGCCAGCTCAAGGACTAGCGGTGAGGGTAACGAGCAGTACTTC
>TRBJ1-4|few|TRBV20-1|11|.
CSAQDGGKLFF
TGCAGTGCTCAGGACGGCGGAAAACTGTTTTTT
>TRBJ1-1|few|TRBV6-1|16|TRBD1
CASSAATGFLGTEAFF
TGTGCCAGCAGTGCCGCGACAGGGTTCCTCGGCACTGAAGCTTTCTTT
>TRBJ1-1|few|TRBV12-3/TRBV12-4|15|.
CASTPRSVLSTEAFF
TGTGCCAGCACGCCTCGTTCGGTGTTGTCCACTGAAGCTTTCTTT
>TRBJ2-4|few|TRBV7-8|17|TRBD2
CASSLSLAGGNPNIQYF
TGTGCCAGCAGCTTAAGCCTAGCGGGAGGGAACCCAAACATTCAGTACTTC
>TRBJ2-2|.|TRBV29-1|12|.
CSVDRQSGELFF
TGCAGCGTTGATAGACAATCCGGGGAGCTGTTTTTT
>TRBJ1-2|few|TRBV7-9|10|.
CASTPGGYTF
TGTGCCAGCACCCCTGGGGGCTACACCTTC
>TRBJ1-6|.|TRBV7-9|17|.
CASSLADSISYNSPLHF
TGTGCCAGCAGCTTAGCGGACAGTATCTCCTATAATTCACCCCTCCACTTT
>TRBJ2-1|few|TRBV11-1|17|.
CASRSRLGEVSYNEQFF
TGTGCCAGCAGAAGTAGGTTAGGAGAGGTTAGCTACAATGAGCAGTTCTTC
>TRBJ2-3|.|TRBV29-1|16|TRBD2
CSGGTSGRIPTDTQYF
TGCAGTGGGGGGACTAGCGGGAGAATTCCCACAGATACGCAGTATTTT
>TRBJ2-6|few|TRBV5-1|16|TRBD1
CASSGRTGAGANVLTF
TGCGCCAGCAGCGGACGGACAGGGGCTGGGGCCAACGTCCTGACTTTC
>TRBJ2-1|few|TRBV6-5|16|.
CASSYSSQGKHNEQFF
TGTGCCAGCAGTTACTCGTCCCAGGGGAAGCACAATGAGCAGTTCTTC
>TRBJ2-2|.|TRBV7-9|14|.
CASSLVGEAGELFF
TGTGCCAGCAGCTTAGTCGGGGAGGCCGGGGAGCTGTTTTTT
>TRBJ2-1|.|TRBV5-5|14|.
CASRRDSTYNEQFF
TGTGCCAGCAGGCGGGACAGTACCTACAATGAGCAGTTCTTC
>TRBJ2-7|few|TRBV4-1|16|.
CASSQAAGRPVYEQYF
TGCGCCAGCAGCCAAGCGGCGGGCCGCCCTGTCTACGAGCAGTACTTC
>TRBJ1-5|.|TRBV30|14|.
CAWSPGPGNQPQHF
TGTGCCTGGAGCCCTGGACCGGGAAATCAGCCCCAGCATTTT
>TRBJ1-1|few|TRBV27|14|.
CASKRRAVNTEAFF
TGTGCCAGCAAACGACGGGCGGTGAACACTGAAGCTTTCTTT
>TRBJ2-3|.|TRBV27|16|TRBD2
CASSFNVAGTTDTQYF
TGTGCCAGCAGTTTTAACGTAGCGGGTACAACAGATACGCAGTATTTT
>TRBJ1-2|few|TRBV24-1|13|.
CATGGAGEYGYTF
TGTGCCACCGGAGGGGCGGGCGAATATGGCTACACCTTC
>TRBJ1-5|many|TRBV27|14|.
CASSLRGFGQPQHF
TGTGCCAGCAGTTTGCGGGGTTTCGGGCAGCCCCAGCATTTT
>TRBJ2-3|.|TRBV5-5|14|.
CASSPQDGQRTQYF
TGTGCCAGCAGCCCTCAGGACGGGCAACGTACGCAGTATTTT
>TRBJ1-2|.|TRBV5-6|16|.
CASSFSRRGRNYGYTF
TGTGCCAGCAGCTTTTCCCGCCGAGGGCGGAACTATGGCTACACCTTC
>TRBJ2-1|.|TRBV7-9|17|TRBD2
CASSYRLAGELGGEQFF
TGTGCCAGCAGTTATCGGCTAGCGGGAGAATTGGGTGGTGAGCAGTTCTTC